The present T cell receptor beta chain was sequenced within a study of shared clonotypes between healthy human individuals. Findings and limits, study-wide: Compared with memory subsets, naive subsets generally had larger estimated richness.

In germline, CDR1 is SEHNR, CDR2 FQNEAQ (reference sequence). V was shortened by 1 base and J by 7 bases, with 10 bases between the two germline ends. CDR3 length equals 14 residues. Of note for this clone: The antigen is unknown. Other DNA sequences in the sample encode the same CDR3.

The method was immunoSEQ multiplex PCR; TCRdb's version includes in-frame clones alone and lacks a portion of them. The sample includes about 670,000 clones, approximately 79% of them seen just once. The receptor's source is a woman aged 30 to 39 in good health. The sequenced sample consisted of memory CD4+ T cells sorted from blood. Subset indicated: CD45RA-negative fraction. The J gene is TRBJ1-4, the V gene TRBV7-9, with a possible D match to TRBD1 (5 bases). CDR3 in DNA: TGTGCCAGCAGCTTAGGGCAGGGAGGTGAAAAACTGTTTTTT. Translation gives CASSLGQGGEKLFF.